This is a list of T cell receptor beta chains from one sample in a study of cytomegalovirus exposure and HLA in healthy donors. The table came from immunoSEQ multiplex PCR; TCRdb's copy has only in-frame clones and leaves some out. This repertoire shows around 250,000 clones, around 90% found once; its top ten account for under 0.4%. The source material was PBMCs. Receptors were obtained from a woman younger than 35 in good health and CMV-seronegative. CDR3s include the opening cysteine and the closing phenylalanine or tryptophan. D genes are given only for firm matches. Part of the rows lack a size; the others show once, few, many or a class for expanded clones.

TRBD1	NA	TRBV7-3	TRBJ2-3	CASSSGTGADTQYF	TGTGCCAGCAGCTCAGGGACAGGGGCAGATACGCAGTATTTT
TRBD2	NA	TRBV5-4	TRBJ2-5	CASRRGLAGIGETQYF	TGTGCCAGCAGACGGGGACTAGCGGGGATAGGAGAGACCCAGTACTTC
NA	NA	TRBV19	TRBJ1-5	CASSVLAGRRNQPQHF	TGTGCCAGTAGTGTTTTGGCAGGTCGTCGGAATCAGCCCCAGCATTTT
TRBD2	NA	TRBV19	TRBJ2-1	CASSQLAGGEGEQFF	TGTGCCAGTAGCCAACTAGCGGGTGGAGAAGGTGAGCAGTTCTTC
NA	NA	TRBV6-4	TRBJ2-1	CASSAGGSGYNEQFF	TGTGCCAGCAGCGCAGGGGGGTCCGGGTACAATGAGCAGTTCTTC
NA	NA	TRBV27	TRBJ1-2	CASSLSLEAFNYGYTF	TGTGCCAGCAGTTTATCTCTGGAGGCTTTTAACTATGGCTACACCTTC
NA	once	TRBV4-1	TRBJ2-7	CASSHFGAEQYF	TGCGCCAGCAGCCACTTTGGGGCAGAGCAGTACTTC
TRBD1	NA	TRBV6-6	TRBJ1-2	CASSYAGTVYGYTF	TGTGCCAGCAGTTACGCCGGGACAGTCTATGGCTACACCTTC
TRBD1	NA	TRBV6-1	TRBJ1-5	CASRYTGTATQPQHF	TGTGCCAGCAGGTATACCGGGACAGCGACTCAGCCCCAGCATTTT
NA	once	TRBV29-1	TRBJ2-2	CSVKWRPNTGELFF	TGCAGCGTTAAATGGCGGCCGAACACCGGGGAGCTGTTTTTT